The 3 T cell receptor beta chains given below trace back to one sample, sequenced in a study of brain metastases from non-small cell lung cancer. Assay: immunoSEQ multiplex PCR; the TCRdb copy retains only in-frame clones and omits some. The sample lists more than 2,500 clones, 60% to 85% occurring once. Sequenced sample: primary lung tumor tissue. The receptors shown here come from a donor older than 35 with non-small cell lung cancer.

The gene calls are TRBV7-2 and TRBJ2-5, with 9 bases aligning to TRBD1. Per germline, CDR1 SGHTA and CDR2 FQGNSA. After removal of 5 bases from V and 5 bases from J, the junction contained 9 bases not matched to a gene. The CDR3 has 15 amino acids. CDR3 region: CASSPAQGAPETQYF. In nucleotides, the CDR3 is TGTGCCAGCAGCCCCGCACAGGGGGCGCCTGAGACCCAGTACTTC.

This clone is a singleton in its sample. The chain employs TRBV7-9 and TRBJ1-1, with D possibly TRBD1 on 5 matching bases. The germline gives CDR1 SEHNR, CDR2 FQNEAQ (reference sequence). V shed 7 bases and J shed 6 bases, with 18 bases lying between them. The CDR3 runs 14 residues. The CDR3 is CASITAGGAPEAFF. In nucleotides, the CDR3 is TGTGCCAGCATCACAGCGGGCGGGGCCCCTGAAGCTTTCTTT.

The chain recombines TRBV7-2 with TRBJ1-2; 10 positions agree with TRBD1. The CDR3 has 13 residues. Germline V CDR1 and CDR2: SGHTA, FQGNSA. V gave up 3 bases and J gave up 8 bases; unmatched junction bases: 3. CDR3 loop: CASSLTGGWGYTF. The CDR3 coding sequence is TGTGCCAGCAGCTTGACAGGGGGCTGGGGCTACACCTTC.